The 11 T cell receptor beta chains below were found in one sample sequenced in a study of cytotoxic CD8 clonotypes in ibrutinib-treated CLL. The table came from immunoSEQ multiplex PCR; TCRdb's copy has only in-frame clones and leaves some out. Of hundreds of thousands of clones listed, roughly 70% were seen once; the top ten hold roughly 15%. Sequenced here: PBMCs, sampled after 24 months of ibrutinib treatment. The receptors shown here come from a human donor with chronic lymphocytic leukemia.

This chain uses TRBV2 with TRBJ2-1; 10 bases agree with TRBD2. Germline assignment: CDR1 SNHLY and CDR2 FYNNEI. J was trimmed by 6 bases and V by 2 bases; bases with no gene match: 7. CDR3 size: 16 residues. CDR3 protein: CASSEWRASGSNEQFF. The CDR3, as DNA: TGTGCCAGCAGTGAATGGAGGGCTAGCGGGAGCAATGAGCAGTTCTTC. Together with reference TRBV2 and TRBJ2-1, the CDR3 gives the full variable domain: EPEVTQTPSHQVTQMGQEVILRCVPISNHLYFYWYRQILGQKVEFLVSFYNNEISEKSEIFDDQFSVERPDGSNFTLKIRSTKLEDSAMYFCASSEWRASGSNEQFFGPGTRLTVL.

A few counts support this clone. The CDR3 nucleotides read TGTGCCAGCAGCAGCTTCTATGGCTACACCTTC. Its protein is CASSSFYGYTF. This chain links TRBV9 with TRBJ1-2; D is ambiguous. The CDR3 totals 11 residues. Germline CDR1 and CDR2: SGDLS and YYNGEE. V was cut by 4 bases and J by 4 bases, with 5 bases left in between.

The chain has TRBV4-1 and TRBJ2-1, with TRBD2 matching 14 bases. The CDR3 has 16 amino acids. The germline CDR1 and CDR2 sequences are MGHRA and YSYEKL. With V trimmed by 4 bases and J by 6 bases, 5 bases remained unmatched. In nucleotides, the CDR3 is TGCGCCAGCAGCCCCGTGGGGACTAGCGGGAGCAATGAGCAGTTCTTC. Its translation is CASSPVGTSGSNEQFF.

The chain recombines TRBV27 with TRBJ1-4, with D tentatively TRBD1 (5 bases). This CDR3 is 14 amino acids long. Trimming took off 9 bases at V and 1 base at J, with 12 bases between the two ends. The V gene's germline CDR1 is MNHEY and CDR2 SMNVEV (reference sequence). CDR3 sequence (DNA): TGTGCCAGTGGTTACGGGGGAACTAATGAAAAACTGTTTTTT. Amino acid sequence: CASGYGGTNEKLFF.

CDR3: CASSSPDRGNYGYTF. The CDR3 coding sequence is TGTGCCAGCAGCTCCCCTGACAGGGGAAACTATGGCTACACCTTC. The chain has TRBV6-5 and TRBJ1-2; 8 nucleotides agree with TRBD1. CDR1 is MNHEY and CDR2 is SVGAGI in the germline V gene. With V trimmed by 6 bases and J by 2 bases, 8 bases remained unmatched. CDR3 length: 15 amino acids.

The CDR3 is CAWKSKGPQAFF. The CDR3, as DNA: TGTGCCTGGAAATCAAAGGGACCCCAAGCTTTCTTT. The chain carries TRBV30 and TRBJ1-1; weak D call: TRBD1 (5 bases). The CDR3 has 12 residues. In germline, CDR1 is GTSNPN, CDR2 SVGIG (reference sequence). The V end lost 4 bases, the J end lost 9 bases, and 15 bases lay between the germline ends.

This clone was counted a single time. The chain recombines TRBV27 with TRBJ2-2; 7 bases are a match to TRBD1. J lost 3 bases, V lost 5 bases, and 15 bases had no gene match. CDR1 MNHEY and CDR2 SMNVEV come from the germline V gene (reference sequence). The CDR3 is made up of 18 amino acids. DNA for the CDR3: TGTGCCAGCAGTCTCCGACCGACAGGGATCCGGTACACCGGGGAGCTGTTTTTT. Translation: CASSLRPTGIRYTGELFF.

The rearrangement joins TRBV29-1 to TRBJ2-1; 7 bases map to TRBD2. Per the germline V gene, CDR1 is SQVTM and CDR2 is ANQGSEA. The J segment lost 9 bases and the V segment lost 7 bases, leaving 24 bases of the junction unmatched. The length of the CDR3 is 17 residues. CDR3 coding DNA: TGCAGCGCTAACCCCACCGACGGCGGGAGAGTCCTCGGTGAGCAGTTCTTC. Protein product: CSANPTDGGRVLGEQFF.

The V gene is TRBV7-9, the J gene TRBJ1-1; D is undetermined. This CDR3 contains 15 residues. The germline V and J ends were trimmed by 2 bases and 1 base, with 11 bases remaining between them. From germline, CDR1 is SEHNR and CDR2 FQNEAQ (reference sequence). CDR3 coding DNA: TGTGCCAGCAGCTTAAGGACGGATGGGAACACTGAAGCTTTCTTT. Protein: CASSLRTDGNTEAFF.

The V and J genes are TRBV19 and TRBJ2-1; 8 positions match TRBD2. The CDR3 length is 16 residues. V was clipped by 7 bases and J by 8 bases; unmatched bases: 16. The germline V gene encodes CDR1 LNHDA and CDR2 SQIVND (reference sequence). The CDR3 spells CASTLGAQRESHEQFF. In DNA, the CDR3 is TGTGCCAGTACCCTCGGGGCCCAGCGGGAGTCCCATGAGCAGTTCTTC.

The chain is built from TRBV27 and TRBJ1-2, with D perhaps matching TRBD1 (6 bases). This CDR3 spans 18 amino acids. The germline gives CDR1 MNHEY, CDR2 SMNVEV (reference sequence). Trimming took off 0 bases at V and 5 bases at J, with 22 bases between the two ends. CDR3 bases: TGTGCCAGCAGTTTATCAGGTGGGGGCAGGGTGGGCTTATATGGCTACACCTTC. Translation: CASSLSGGGRVGLYGYTF.